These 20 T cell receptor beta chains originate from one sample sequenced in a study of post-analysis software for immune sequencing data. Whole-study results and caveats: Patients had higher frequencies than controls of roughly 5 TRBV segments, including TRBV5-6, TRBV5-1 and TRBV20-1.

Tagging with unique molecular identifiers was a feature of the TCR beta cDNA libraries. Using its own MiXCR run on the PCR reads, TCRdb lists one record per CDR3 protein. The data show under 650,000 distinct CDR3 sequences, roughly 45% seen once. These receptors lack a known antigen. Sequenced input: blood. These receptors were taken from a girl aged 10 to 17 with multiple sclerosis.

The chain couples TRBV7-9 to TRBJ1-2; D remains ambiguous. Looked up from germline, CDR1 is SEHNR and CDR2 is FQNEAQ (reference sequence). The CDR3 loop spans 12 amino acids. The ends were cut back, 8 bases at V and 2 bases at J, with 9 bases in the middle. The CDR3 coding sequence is TGTGCCAGCGGGCCAGTGAACTATGGCTACACCTTC. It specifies CASGPVNYGYTF.

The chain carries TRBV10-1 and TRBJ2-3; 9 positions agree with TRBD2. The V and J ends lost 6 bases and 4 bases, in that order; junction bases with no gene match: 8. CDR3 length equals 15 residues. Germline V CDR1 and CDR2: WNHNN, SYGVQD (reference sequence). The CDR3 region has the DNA TGCGCCAGCAGCTTGGTAGCGGGAGTCGCAGATACGCAGTATTTT. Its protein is CASSLVAGVADTQYF.

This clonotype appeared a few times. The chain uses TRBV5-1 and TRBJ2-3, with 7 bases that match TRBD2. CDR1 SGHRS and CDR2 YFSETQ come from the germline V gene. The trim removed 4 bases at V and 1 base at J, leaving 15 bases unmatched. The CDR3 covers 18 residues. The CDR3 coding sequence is TGCGCCAGCAGCCCGTTTCCCCCCCCGGCGGGAGGCACAGATACGCAGTATTTT. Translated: CASSPFPPPAGGTDTQYF.

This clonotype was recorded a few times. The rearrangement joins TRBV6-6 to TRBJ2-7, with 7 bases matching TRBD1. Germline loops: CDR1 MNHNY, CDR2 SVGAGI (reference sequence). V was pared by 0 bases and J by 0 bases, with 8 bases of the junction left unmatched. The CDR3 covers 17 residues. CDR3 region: CASSYSTRTGISYEQYF. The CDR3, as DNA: TGTGCCAGCAGTTACTCGACACGGACAGGCATCTCCTACGAGCAGTACTTC.

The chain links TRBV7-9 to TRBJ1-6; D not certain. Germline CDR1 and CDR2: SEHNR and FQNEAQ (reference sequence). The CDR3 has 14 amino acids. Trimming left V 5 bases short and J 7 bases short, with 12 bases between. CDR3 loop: CASSVPGLNSPLHF. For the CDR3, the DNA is TGTGCCAGCAGCGTACCGGGTCTCAATTCACCCCTCCACTTT.

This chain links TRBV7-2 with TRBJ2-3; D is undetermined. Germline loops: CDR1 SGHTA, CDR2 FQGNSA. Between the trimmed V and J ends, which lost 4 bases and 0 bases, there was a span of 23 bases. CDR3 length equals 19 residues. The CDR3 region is CASSSQKLRLYASTDTQYF. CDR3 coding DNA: TGTGCCAGCAGCTCCCAGAAATTACGACTTTACGCTAGCACAGATACGCAGTATTTT.

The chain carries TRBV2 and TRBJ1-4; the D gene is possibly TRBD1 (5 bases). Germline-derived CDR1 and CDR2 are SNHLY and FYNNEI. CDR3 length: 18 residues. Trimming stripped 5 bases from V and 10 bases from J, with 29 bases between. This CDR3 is CASSRTRADYRGRGKLFF. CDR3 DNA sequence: TGTGCCAGCAGTCGCACCAGGGCGGATTATCGTGGGAGGGGAAAACTGTTTTTT. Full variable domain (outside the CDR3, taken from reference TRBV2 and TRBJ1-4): EPEVTQTPSHQVTQMGQEVILRCVPISNHLYFYWYRQILGQKVEFLVSFYNNEISEKSEIFDDQFSVERPDGSNFTLKIRSTKLEDSAMYFCASSRTRADYRGRGKLFFGSGTQLSVL.

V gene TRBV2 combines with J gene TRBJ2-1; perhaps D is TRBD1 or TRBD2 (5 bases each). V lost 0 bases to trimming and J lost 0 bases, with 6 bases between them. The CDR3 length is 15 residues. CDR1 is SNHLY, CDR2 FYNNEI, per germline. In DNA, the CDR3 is TGTGCCAGCAGTGAAGCGGGGACCTCCTACAATGAGCAGTTCTTC. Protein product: CASSEAGTSYNEQFF.

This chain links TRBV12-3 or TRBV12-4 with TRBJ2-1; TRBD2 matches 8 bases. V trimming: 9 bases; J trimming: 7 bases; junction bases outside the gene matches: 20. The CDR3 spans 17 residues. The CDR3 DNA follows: TGTGCCAGTCATAGATTCGGGGGGGCCACAGGAAGGAATGAGCAGTTCTTC. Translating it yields CASHRFGGATGRNEQFF.

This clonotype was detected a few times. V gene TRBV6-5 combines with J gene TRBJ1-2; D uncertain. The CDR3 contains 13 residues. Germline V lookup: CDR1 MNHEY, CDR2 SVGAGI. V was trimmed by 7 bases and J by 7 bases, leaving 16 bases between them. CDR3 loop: CASKNTGYSGYTF. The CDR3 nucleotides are TGTGCCAGCAAGAACACGGGATACAGTGGCTACACCTTC.

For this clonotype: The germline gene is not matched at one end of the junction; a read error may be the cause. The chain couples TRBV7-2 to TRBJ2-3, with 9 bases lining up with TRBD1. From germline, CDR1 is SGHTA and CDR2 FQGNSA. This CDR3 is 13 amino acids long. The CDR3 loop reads CASSVQGADTRYF. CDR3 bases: TGTGCCAGCAGCGTACAGGGGGCAGATACGCGGTATTTT. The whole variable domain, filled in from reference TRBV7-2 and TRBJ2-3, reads GAGVSQSPSNKVTEKGKDVELRCDPISGHTALYWYRQSLGQGLEFLIYFQGNSAPDKSGLPSDRFSAERTGGSVSTLTIQRTQQEDSAVYLCASSVQGADTRYFGPGTRLTVL.

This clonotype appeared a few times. DNA of the CDR3: TGTGCCAGCAGTTCCCGGGACAGCCCGAATCAGCCCCAGCATTTT. The encoded protein is CASSSRDSPNQPQHF. This chain links TRBV12-3 or TRBV12-4 with TRBJ1-5; 7 positions match TRBD1. The CDR3 length is 15 residues. V lost 4 bases and J lost 4; bases outside the gene matches: 7.

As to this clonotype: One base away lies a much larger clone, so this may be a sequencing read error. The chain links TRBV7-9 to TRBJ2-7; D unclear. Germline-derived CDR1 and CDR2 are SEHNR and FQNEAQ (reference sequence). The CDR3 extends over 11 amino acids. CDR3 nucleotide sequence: TGTGCCGGCAGCCCCTCCTACGAGCAGTACTTC. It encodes CAGSPSYEQYF.

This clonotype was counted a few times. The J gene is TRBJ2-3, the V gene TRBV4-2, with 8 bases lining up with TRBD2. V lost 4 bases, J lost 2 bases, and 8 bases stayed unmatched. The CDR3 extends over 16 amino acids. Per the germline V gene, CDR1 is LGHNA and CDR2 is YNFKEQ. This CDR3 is CASSPRVAGITDTQYF. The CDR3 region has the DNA TGTGCCAGCAGCCCGCGGGTAGCGGGAATCACAGATACGCAGTATTTT.

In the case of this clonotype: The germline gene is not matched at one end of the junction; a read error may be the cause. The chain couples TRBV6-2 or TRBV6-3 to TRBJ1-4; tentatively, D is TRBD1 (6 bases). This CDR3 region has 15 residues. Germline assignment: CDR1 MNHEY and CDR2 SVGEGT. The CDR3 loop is CASSTRGATNEKRFF. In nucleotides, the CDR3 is TGTGCCAGCAGTACCAGGGGAGCAACTAATGAAAAACGGTTTTTT.

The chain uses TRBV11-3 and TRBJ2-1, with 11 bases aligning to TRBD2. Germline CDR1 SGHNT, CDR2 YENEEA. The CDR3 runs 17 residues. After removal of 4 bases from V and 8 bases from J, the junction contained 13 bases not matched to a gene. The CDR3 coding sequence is TGTGCCAGCAGCTCCTTAGAAGGTCTAGCGGGAGGTGATGAGCAGTTCTTC. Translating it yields CASSSLEGLAGGDEQFF.

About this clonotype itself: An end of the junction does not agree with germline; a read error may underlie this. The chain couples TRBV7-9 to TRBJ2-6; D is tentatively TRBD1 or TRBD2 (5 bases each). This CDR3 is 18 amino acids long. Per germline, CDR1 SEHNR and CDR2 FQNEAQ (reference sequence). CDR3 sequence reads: CVSSLSPGTLAGANVLTF. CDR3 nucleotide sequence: TGTGTCAGCAGCTTAAGCCCCGGGACCCTGGCCGGGGCCAACGTCCTGACTTTC.

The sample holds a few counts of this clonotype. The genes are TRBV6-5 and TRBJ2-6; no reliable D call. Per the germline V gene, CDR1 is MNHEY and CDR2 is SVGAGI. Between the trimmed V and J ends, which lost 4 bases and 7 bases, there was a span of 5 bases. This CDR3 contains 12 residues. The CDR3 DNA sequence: TGTGCCAGCAGTTTAGACGCCAACGTCCTGACTTTC. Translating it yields CASSLDANVLTF.

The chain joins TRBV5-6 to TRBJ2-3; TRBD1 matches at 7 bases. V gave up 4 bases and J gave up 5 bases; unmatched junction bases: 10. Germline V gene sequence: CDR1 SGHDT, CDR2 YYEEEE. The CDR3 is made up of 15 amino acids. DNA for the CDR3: TGTGCCAGCAGCCCCACAGGGGCGGGCGGAGATACGCAGTATTTT. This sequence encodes CASSPTGAGGDTQYF.

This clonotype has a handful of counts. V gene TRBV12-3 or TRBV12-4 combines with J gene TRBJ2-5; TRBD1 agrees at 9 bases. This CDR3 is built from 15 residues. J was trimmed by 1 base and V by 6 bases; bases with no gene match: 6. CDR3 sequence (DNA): TGTGCCAGCAGCTTCGACAGGGGGAGCCAAGAGACCCAGTACTTC. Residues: CASSFDRGSQETQYF.